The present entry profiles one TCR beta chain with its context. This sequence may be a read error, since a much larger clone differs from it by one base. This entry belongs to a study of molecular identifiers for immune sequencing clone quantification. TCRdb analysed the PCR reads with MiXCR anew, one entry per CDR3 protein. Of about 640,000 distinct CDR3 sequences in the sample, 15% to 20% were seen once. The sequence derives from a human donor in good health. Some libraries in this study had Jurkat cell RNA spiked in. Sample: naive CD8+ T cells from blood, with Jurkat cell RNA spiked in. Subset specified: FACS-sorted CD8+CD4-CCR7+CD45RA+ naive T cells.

The DNA for the CDR3 is TGTGCCAGCAGAGCTAAGCTTTCAGGCTCCTATAATTCACCCCTCCACTTT. This translates into CASRAKLSGSYNSPLHF. The chain combines TRBV6-6 with TRBJ1-6; D unclear. V gave up 6 bases and J gave up 0 bases, with 15 bases separating them. In germline, CDR1 is MNHNY, CDR2 SVGAGI (reference sequence). The CDR3 runs 17 residues.